This TCR beta chain came from a study of T cell repertoires in breast cancer (dated by TCRdb to the mid-2010s). At the level of the whole study: Samples profiled in the study came from tumors, lymph nodes and peripheral blood lymphocytes of breast cancer patients, along with peripheral blood from healthy control donors. The majority of the approximately 23 patient tumors analyzed for shared TCRs were ER+/PR+. Controls included nine healthy donors of an age range similar to the patients. On average, about 500,000 sequences per sample and about 11 reads per input cell were obtained by sequencing. The study reasoned that TCRs shared between breast cancer patients would target shared antigens, given breast cancer's low mutational burden and rare common mutations. After being minced and digested with Liberase and DNase, tumors and tumor-involved lymph nodes were passed through 70-um and 40-um filters. Tumor-free lymph nodes were processed without enzymatic digestion, and blood samples were separated by Ficoll.

To analyze paired alpha-beta TCRs of CD8+ T cells, the researchers used an expanded emulsion RT-PCR method with primers covering all TCR V genes. Before emulsion RT-PCR, CD8+ T cells were isolated with a CD8 positive selection kit and incubated overnight in around 10 IU/mL IL-2. The CDR3 starts with the cysteine, ends with the phenylalanine, and has 14 residues. Solely the CDR3 DNA is kept, with 42 bases framed from the first base. CDR1 and CDR2, per the germline V gene, are MNHEY and SVGEGT. The V end gives up 6 bases and the J end 4 bases, leaving 5 bases in the junction not matched to a gene. Details on this clonotype: This clone's antigen is unknown. No much larger clone is present one base from it, and per-base qualities are unavailable.

What the work shows at the level of the full study, not this receptor alone: Because transcript abundance and primer differences skewed clone recovery, emulsion RT-PCR was regarded as qualitative rather than quantitative. Tumor-involved sentinel lymph nodes shared about fourfold more TCRs with matched tumor repertoires than tumor-free nodes (about 7.7% versus 2%). Shared TCRs were encoded by various nucleotide sequences, which suggests selection and expansion based on antigen. Genuine antitumor clones may have been missed because singleton TCRs were discarded and only part of each tumor was sampled. TRBV7 predominated among shared TCRs, which may reflect tumor recognition or a mispriming bias from eight TRBV7 primers. Around 20 TCR pairs were shared across seven or more patient tumors and were rarely found in control blood, which suggests possible tumor specificity.

Library preparation was by emulsion pairing. A second nested PCR with blocking oligos suppressed unpaired genes, then a third nested PCR added Illumina adaptors and barcodes. Between 5,000 and 250,000 T cells, along with C-region, Stepout and V-region primers, were included in each emulsion RT-PCR master mix. Emulsions were generated with the Micellula Emulsion and Purification Kit, and RT-PCR used Qiagen OneStep RT-PCR reagents. The pooled libraries were sequenced on an Illumina MiSeq using paired-end 2 x 250 reads. Under the source paper's analysis protocol: In Galaxy, read pairs were joined and then clipped at the engineered overlap into separate alpha and beta files, and any unclipped reads were discarded. Alpha-beta pairs were assigned with CompleteTCR, a MiTCR-based pipeline that links chains sharing read cluster identifiers using an R script. TCR sequences seen only once, which were about 1-3.2%, were removed as potential sequencing errors. TCRdb itself trimmed the public reads at Q25 with fastp, ran MiXCR and retained productive beta chains. Rows merge per CDR3 protein into single entries with the most common DNA and genes. The V and J calls here are based on TCRdb, not the publication. In this sample the table shows nearly 40,000 distinct CDR3 sequences, less than 55% of which occur a single time. Of the sample, less than 80% is held by the ten largest clones.

Sequencing was performed on CD8+ T cells. The sequence is built from TRBV6-2 or TRBV6-3 and TRBJ2-3; 9 central nucleotides agree with TRBD2. The TCR was taken from a pool of human donors with breast cancer or a healthy control (not recorded which). The sequenced DNA is TGTGCCAGCAGCGCGGGGGGGCCGCCAGATACGCAGTATTTT. Translated, it reads CASSAGGPPDTQYF.